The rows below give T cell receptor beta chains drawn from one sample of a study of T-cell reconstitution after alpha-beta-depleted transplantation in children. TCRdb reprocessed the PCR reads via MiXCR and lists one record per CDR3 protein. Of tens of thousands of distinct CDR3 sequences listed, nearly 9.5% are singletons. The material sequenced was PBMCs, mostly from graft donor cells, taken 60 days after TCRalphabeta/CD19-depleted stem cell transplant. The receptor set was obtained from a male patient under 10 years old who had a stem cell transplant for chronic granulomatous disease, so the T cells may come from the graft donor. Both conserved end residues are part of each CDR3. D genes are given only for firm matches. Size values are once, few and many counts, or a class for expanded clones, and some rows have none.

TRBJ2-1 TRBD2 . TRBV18 TGTGCCAGCTCACACGGACTAGTTCTCGGCAATGAGCAGTTCTTC CASSHGLVLGNEQFF
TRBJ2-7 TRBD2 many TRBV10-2 TGCGCCAGCAGTGGATTAGCGGGAGGCACCTACGAGCAGTACTTC CASSGLAGGTYEQYF
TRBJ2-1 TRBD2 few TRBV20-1 TGCAGTGCTAGGGGTTCTAGCGGGAGGGCCGGGGTCGGTGAGCAGTTCTTC CSARGSSGRAGVGEQFF
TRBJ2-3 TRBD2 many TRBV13 TGTGCCTTCCGACGTGGGGGGGTGGCAGATACGCAGTATTTT CAFRRGGVADTQYF
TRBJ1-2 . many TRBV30 TGTGCCTGGAGAGTCACAGGGCTACTATATGGCTACACCTTC CAWRVTGLLYGYTF
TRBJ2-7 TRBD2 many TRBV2 TGTGCCACCCGGGGGGGGGCGTACGAGCAGTACTTC CATRGGAYEQYF
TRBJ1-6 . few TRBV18 TGTGCCAGCTCACCCACAGGGTCGGCTTCACCCCTCCACTTT CASSPTGSASPLHF
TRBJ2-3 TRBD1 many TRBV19 TGTGCCAGTAGTCGACAGGGGGGTCAAGATACGCAGTATTTT CASSRQGGQDTQYF
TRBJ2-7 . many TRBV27 TGTGCCAGCAGTTTAATTACAGGGCACGAGCAGTACTTC CASSLITGHEQYF
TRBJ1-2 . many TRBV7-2 TGTGCCAGCAGCCAGGGTGGAGGATATGGCTACACCTTC CASSQGGGYGYTF
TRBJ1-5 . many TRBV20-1 TGCAGTGCAAAGGACCTAAGCAATCAGCCCCAGCATTTT CSAKDLSNQPQHF
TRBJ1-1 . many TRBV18 TGTGCCAGCTCACCAAGCGACCTTAACACTGAAGCTTTCTTT CASSPSDLNTEAFF
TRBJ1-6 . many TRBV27 TGTGCCAGCAGTCCGCTGGGAGTAGGTGTCCTGGTAACCCTCCACTTT CASSPLGVGVLVTLHF
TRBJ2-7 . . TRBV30 TGTGCCTGGAACCAGGGTAGCTACGAGCAGTACTTC CAWNQGSYEQYF
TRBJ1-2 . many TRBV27 TGTGCCAGCAGCCTGGGGGACCCCCTAAACTATGGCTACACCTTC CASSLGDPLNYGYTF
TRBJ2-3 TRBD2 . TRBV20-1 TGCAGTGCTACAGCCTCGCCAGCGGGAGGGATCACAGATACGCAGTATTTT CSATASPAGGITDTQYF
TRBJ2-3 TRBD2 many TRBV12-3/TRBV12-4 TGTGCCAGCAGTCCAACGACTAGCGGGAGGGATACGCAGTATTTT CASSPTTSGRDTQYF
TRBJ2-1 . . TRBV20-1 TGCAGTGCTTCCCCAGCGGAAACCTCCTACAATGAGCAGTTCTTC CSASPAETSYNEQFF
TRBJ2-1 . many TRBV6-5 TGTGCCAGCAAATCAGTGCCCGGTTACAATGAGCAGTTCTTC CASKSVPGYNEQFF
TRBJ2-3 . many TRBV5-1 TGCGCCAGCAGCTTGGATTGGTCGGACAGATTCACAGATACGCAGTATTTT CASSLDWSDRFTDTQYF
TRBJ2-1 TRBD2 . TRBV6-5 TGTGCCAGCAGTTACCCGGGACTAGCGGGAGTTCGCAATGAGCAGTTCTTC CASSYPGLAGVRNEQFF
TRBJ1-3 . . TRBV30 TGTGCCTGGAGTTCATGGGGCTACTCTGGAAACACCATATATTTT CAWSSWGYSGNTIYF
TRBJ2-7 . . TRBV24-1 TGTGCCACCAGTGATCCGAACTCAGGGGCCTACGAGCAGTACTTC CATSDPNSGAYEQYF
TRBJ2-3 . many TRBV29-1 TGCAGCGTTGGGACTGAGTGGACAGATACGCAGTATTTT CSVGTEWTDTQYF
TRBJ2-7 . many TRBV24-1 TGTGCCACCAACGGACCGACCTACGAGCAGTACTTC CATNGPTYEQYF
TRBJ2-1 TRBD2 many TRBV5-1 TGCGCCAGCACGGGACTAGCGGGATACAATGAGCAGTTCTTC CASTGLAGYNEQFF
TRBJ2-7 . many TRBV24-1 TGTGCCACCGGAGGCGTAGGCTTATACGAGCAGTACTTC CATGGVGLYEQYF
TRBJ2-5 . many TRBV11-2 TGTGCCAGCAGCGAACCGGGACTTGCGGAGGAGTACTTC CASSEPGLAEEYF
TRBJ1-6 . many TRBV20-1 TGCAGTGCTAGAGATCTGGAGGCGGATAATTCACCCCTCCACTTT CSARDLEADNSPLHF
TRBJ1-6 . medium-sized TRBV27 TGTGCCAGCAGTTTAGGACCGGGGCCTAATTCACCCCTCCACTTT CASSLGPGPNSPLHF
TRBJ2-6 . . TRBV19 TGTGCCAGTAGTATCTCGCATGACTCTGGGGCCAACGTCCTGACTTTC CASSISHDSGANVLTF
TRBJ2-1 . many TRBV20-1 TGCAGTTGGGGTACCGGGCCTCAGCAGTTCTTC CSWGTGPQQFF
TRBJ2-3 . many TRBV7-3 TGTGCCAGCAGCTTCCGTGGGGACTCCCCCACAGATACGCAGTATTTT CASSFRGDSPTDTQYF
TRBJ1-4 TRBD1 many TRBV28 TGTGCCAGCAGTTTCCGGCAGGGGGCTGCAACTAATGAAAAACTGTTTTTT CASSFRQGAATNEKLFF
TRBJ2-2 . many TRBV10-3 TGTGCCATCAGTGACCCCGGGGAGCTGTTTTTT CAISDPGELFF